This T cell receptor beta chain was recorded in a study of T cell changes during pregnancy in multiple sclerosis. Germline V lookup: CDR1 SGHAT, CDR2 FQDESV (reference sequence). The CDR3 loop spans 16 amino acids. After removal of 5 bases from V and 3 bases from J, the junction contained 12 bases not matched to a gene. The table came from immunoSEQ multiplex PCR; TCRdb's copy has only in-frame clones and leaves some out. The sample gives more than 85,000 clones, roughly 94% of which show up once; about 1.6% is in the top ten. This sequence was found in a female donor in good health, enrolled as a control in a pregnancy study. This specimen consisted of peripheral blood, obtained after pregnancy. The chain uses TRBV11-1 and TRBJ1-1; 7 bases map to TRBD1. The CDR3 bases are TGTGCCAGCAGCCTGGGACAGCGCCTAAGGGACACTGAAGCTTTCTTT. It encodes CASSLGQRLRDTEAFF.